This T cell receptor (beta chain) was observed in a study of T cell responses to AZD1222 COVID-19 vaccine. Study details: Pooled together were second doses at about 4 or about 12 weeks. Study-level points and caveats: There were repertoire samples only from the period after the peak T cell response. Vaccination with two AZD1222 doses was followed by a rise in Spike-specific TCR breadth and depth. Most donors were white British, females outnumbered males, and clonal diversity was possibly underestimated.

Only in-frame clones appear in the TCRdb table, and some are missing; sequencing was by immunoSEQ multiplex PCR. The sample includes 130,000 or so clones, around 94% of them seen just once. CDR1 is GTSNPN, CDR2 SVGIG, per germline (reference sequence). The germline V and J ends were trimmed by 1 base and 9 bases, with 22 bases remaining between them. CDR3 size: 17 residues. Turning to this clone: Antigen: not known.

This TCR derives from an adult in good health. The rearrangement uses TRBV30 and TRBJ1-6, with a tentative D call TRBD1 (5 bases). Sequenced material: peripheral blood, taken on day 0 of AZD1222 vaccination. In nucleotides, the CDR3 is TGTGCCTGGAGTGGAGGAGATGTGGGGGTGCCCGGTTCACCCCTCCACTTT. Encoded protein: CAWSGGDVGVPGSPLHF.